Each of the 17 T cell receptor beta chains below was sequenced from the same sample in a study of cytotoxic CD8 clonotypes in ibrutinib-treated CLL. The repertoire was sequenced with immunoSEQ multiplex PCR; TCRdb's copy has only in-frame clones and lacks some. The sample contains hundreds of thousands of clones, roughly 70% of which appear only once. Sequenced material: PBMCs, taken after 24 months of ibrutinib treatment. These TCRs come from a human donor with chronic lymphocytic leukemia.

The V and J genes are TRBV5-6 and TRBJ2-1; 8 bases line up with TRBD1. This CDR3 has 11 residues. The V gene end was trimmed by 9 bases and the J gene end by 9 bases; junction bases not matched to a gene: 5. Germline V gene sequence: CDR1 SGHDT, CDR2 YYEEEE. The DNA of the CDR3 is TGTGCCACCCAGGGGGCGGGTGAGCAGTTCTTC. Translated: CATQGAGEQFF.

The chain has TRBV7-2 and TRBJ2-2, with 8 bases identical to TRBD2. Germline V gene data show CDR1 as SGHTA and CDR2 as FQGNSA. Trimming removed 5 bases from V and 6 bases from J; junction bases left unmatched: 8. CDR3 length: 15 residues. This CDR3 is CASSPLAGFPGELFF. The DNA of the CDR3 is TGTGCCAGCAGCCCCTTAGCGGGATTTCCCGGGGAGCTGTTTTTT.

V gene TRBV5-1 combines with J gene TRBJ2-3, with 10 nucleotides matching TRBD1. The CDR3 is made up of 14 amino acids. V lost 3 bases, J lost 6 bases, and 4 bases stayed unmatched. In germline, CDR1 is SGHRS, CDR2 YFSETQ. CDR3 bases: TGCGCCAGCAGCTCCCGGACAGGGGGGGATACGCAGTATTTT. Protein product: CASSSRTGGDTQYF.

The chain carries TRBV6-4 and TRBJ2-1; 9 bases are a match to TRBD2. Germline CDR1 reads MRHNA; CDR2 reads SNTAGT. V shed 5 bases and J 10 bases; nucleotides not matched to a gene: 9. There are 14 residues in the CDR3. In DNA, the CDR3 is TGTGCCAGCAGTACCGGGACTAGCTCTCGGGAGCAGTTCTTC. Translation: CASSTGTSSREQFF.

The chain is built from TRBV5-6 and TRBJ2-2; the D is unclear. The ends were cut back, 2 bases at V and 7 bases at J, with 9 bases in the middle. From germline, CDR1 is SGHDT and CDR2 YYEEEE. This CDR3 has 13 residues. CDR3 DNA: TGTGCCAGCAGCTTAGCTCGAGGCGGGGAGCTGTTTTTT. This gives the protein CASSLARGGELFF.

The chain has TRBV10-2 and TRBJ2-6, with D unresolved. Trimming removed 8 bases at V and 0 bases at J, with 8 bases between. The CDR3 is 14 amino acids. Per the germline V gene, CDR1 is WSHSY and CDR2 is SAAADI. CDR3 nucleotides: TGCGCCAGCTCACTGGGCTCTGGGGCCAACGTCCTGACTTTC. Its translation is CASSLGSGANVLTF.

The CDR3 protein is CSVVWREKLFF. In nucleotides, the CDR3 is TGCAGCGTTGTGTGGAGGGAAAAACTGTTTTTT. V gene TRBV29-1 combines with J gene TRBJ1-4; D uncertain. V dropped 4 bases and J dropped 8 bases, with 8 bases sitting between them. Germline values: CDR1 SQVTM, CDR2 ANQGSEA. The CDR3 is 11 amino acids. The full variable domain, rest sourced from reference TRBV29-1 and TRBJ1-4, is SAVISQKPSRDICQRGTSLTIQCQVDSQVTMMFWYRQQPGQSLTLIATANQGSEATYESGFVIDKFPISRPNLTFSTLTVSNMSPEDSSIYLCSVVWREKLFFGSGTQLSVL.

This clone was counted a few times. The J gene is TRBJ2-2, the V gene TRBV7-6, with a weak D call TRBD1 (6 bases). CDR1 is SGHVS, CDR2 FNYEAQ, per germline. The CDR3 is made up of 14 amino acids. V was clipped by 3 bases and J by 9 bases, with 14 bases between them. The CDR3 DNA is TGTGCCAGCAGCTTGGGACACGCAGGACGGGAGCTGTTTTTT. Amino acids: CASSLGHAGRELFF.

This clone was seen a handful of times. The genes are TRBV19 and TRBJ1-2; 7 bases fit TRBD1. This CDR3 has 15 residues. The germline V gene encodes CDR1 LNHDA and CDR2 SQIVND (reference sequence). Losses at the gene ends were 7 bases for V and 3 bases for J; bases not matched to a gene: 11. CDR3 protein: CASTKLDRADYGYTF. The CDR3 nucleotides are TGTGCCAGTACCAAGCTCGACAGGGCTGACTATGGCTACACCTTC. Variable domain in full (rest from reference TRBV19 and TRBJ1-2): DGGITQSPKYLFRKEGQNVTLSCEQNLNHDAMYWYRQDPGQGLRLIYYSQIVNDFQKGDIAEGYSVSREKKESFPLTVTSAQKNPTAFYLCASTKLDRADYGYTFGSGTRLTVV.

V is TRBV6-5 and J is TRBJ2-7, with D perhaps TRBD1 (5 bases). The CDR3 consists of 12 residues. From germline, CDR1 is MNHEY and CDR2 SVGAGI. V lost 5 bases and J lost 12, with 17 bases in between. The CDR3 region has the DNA TGTGCCAGCAGTAACAGACTGGGGCAGCCGTACTTC. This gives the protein CASSNRLGQPYF.

The CDR3: CASSESISGYEQFF. CDR3 nucleotides: TGTGCCAGCAGTGAAAGCATCTCAGGGTACGAGCAGTTCTTC. V is TRBV2 and J is TRBJ2-1, with D possibly matching TRBD1 (5 bases). The germline V gene has CDR1 SNHLY and CDR2 FYNNEI. CDR3 length: 14 amino acids. Trimming removed 2 bases from V and 10 bases from J, with 15 bases in between.

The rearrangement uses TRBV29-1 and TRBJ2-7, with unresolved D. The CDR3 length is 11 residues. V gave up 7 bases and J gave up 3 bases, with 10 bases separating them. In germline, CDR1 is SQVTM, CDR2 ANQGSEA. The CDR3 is CSGLDHYEQYF. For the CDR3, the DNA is TGCAGCGGCCTCGACCACTACGAGCAGTACTTC.

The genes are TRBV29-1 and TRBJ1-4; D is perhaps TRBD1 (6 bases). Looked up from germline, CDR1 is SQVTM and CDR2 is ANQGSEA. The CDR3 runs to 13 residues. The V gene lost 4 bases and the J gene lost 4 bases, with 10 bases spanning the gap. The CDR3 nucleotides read TGCAGCGTTGGGGGGGCGGGTAATGAAAAACTGTTTTTT. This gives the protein CSVGGAGNEKLFF.

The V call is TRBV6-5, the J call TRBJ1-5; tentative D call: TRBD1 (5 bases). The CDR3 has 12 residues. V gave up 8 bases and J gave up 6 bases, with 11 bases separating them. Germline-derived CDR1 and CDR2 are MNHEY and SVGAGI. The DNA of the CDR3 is TGTGCCAGCGGTCAGGGTTCTCAGCCCCAGCATTTT. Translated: CASGQGSQPQHF.

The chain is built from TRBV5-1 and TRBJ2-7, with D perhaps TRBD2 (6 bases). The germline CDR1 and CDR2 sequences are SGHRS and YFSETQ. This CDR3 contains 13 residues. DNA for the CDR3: TGCGGGAGGGCTTCCCCGGGGGTTTACGAGCAGTACTTC. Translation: CGRASPGVYEQYF.

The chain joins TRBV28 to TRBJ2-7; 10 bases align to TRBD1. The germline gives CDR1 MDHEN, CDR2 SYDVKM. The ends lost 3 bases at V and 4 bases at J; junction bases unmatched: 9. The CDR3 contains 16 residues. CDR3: CASSLGRDRGIYEQYF. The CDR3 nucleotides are TGTGCCAGCAGTTTGGGACGGGACAGGGGAATTTACGAGCAGTACTTC.

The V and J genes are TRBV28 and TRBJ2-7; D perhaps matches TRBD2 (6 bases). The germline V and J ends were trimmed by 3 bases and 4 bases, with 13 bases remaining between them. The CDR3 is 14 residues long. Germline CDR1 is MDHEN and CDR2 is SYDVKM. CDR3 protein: CASSFTGTSYEQYF. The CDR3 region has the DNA TGTGCCAGCAGTTTCACCGGGACTTCGTACGAGCAGTACTTC. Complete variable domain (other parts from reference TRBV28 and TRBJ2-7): DVKVTQSSRYLVKRTGEKVFLECVQDMDHENMFWYRQDPGLGLRLIYFSYDVKMKEKGDIPEGYSVSREKKERFSLILESASTNQTSMYLCASSFTGTSYEQYFGPGTRLTVT.